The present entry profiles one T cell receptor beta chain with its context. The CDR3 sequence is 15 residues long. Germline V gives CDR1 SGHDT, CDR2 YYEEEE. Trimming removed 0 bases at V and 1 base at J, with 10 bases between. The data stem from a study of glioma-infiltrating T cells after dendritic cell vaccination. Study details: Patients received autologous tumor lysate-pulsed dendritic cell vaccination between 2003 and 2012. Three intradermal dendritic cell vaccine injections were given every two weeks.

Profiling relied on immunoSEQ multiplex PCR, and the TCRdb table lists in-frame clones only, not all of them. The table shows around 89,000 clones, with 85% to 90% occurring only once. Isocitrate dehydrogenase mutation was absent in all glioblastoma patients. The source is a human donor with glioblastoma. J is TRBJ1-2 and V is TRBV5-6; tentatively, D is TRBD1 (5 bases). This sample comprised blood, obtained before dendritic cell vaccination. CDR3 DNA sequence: TGTGCCAGCAGCTTGGGGGGGACTCTTAACTATGGCTACACCTTC. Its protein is CASSLGGTLNYGYTF.